The entry below gives a single T cell receptor beta chain sequence along with its context. The antigen is unknown. Trimming took off 5 bases at V and 0 bases at J, with 11 bases between the two ends. Germline lookup yields CDR1 MNHEY and CDR2 SMNVEV (reference sequence). The CDR3 runs 15 residues. The data originate from a study of graft-versus-host responses after intestinal transplantation. As for the study in general: Isolated intestinal, liver-intestinal, or multivisceral transplants had been given to the recipients. Once they had received anti-thymocyte globulin induction, all recipients took tacrolimus and steroids for about three years. Whole-study results and caveats: Subjects displaying graft-donor T cell macrochimerism possessed elevated graft-versus-host to host-versus-graft clonal ratios inside allografts. Recipient-marrow GvH clones were detected, some having first appeared in ileum or blood.

TCRdb's copy holds only in-frame clones and misses some; the assay was immunoSEQ multiplex PCR. The sample gives tens of thousands of clones, roughly 91% of which show up once; 1.5% to 2% is in the top ten. This receptor was identified in a human donor who received an intestinal transplant. The sample here was unstimulated CD8+ T cells sorted from spleen or lymph node cells, taken before intestinal transplant. J is TRBJ1-3 and V is TRBV27; D call uncertain. DNA for the CDR3: TGTGCCAGCAGTCCCCATACGGGCTCTGGAAACACCATATATTTT. Translation gives CASSPHTGSGNTIYF.